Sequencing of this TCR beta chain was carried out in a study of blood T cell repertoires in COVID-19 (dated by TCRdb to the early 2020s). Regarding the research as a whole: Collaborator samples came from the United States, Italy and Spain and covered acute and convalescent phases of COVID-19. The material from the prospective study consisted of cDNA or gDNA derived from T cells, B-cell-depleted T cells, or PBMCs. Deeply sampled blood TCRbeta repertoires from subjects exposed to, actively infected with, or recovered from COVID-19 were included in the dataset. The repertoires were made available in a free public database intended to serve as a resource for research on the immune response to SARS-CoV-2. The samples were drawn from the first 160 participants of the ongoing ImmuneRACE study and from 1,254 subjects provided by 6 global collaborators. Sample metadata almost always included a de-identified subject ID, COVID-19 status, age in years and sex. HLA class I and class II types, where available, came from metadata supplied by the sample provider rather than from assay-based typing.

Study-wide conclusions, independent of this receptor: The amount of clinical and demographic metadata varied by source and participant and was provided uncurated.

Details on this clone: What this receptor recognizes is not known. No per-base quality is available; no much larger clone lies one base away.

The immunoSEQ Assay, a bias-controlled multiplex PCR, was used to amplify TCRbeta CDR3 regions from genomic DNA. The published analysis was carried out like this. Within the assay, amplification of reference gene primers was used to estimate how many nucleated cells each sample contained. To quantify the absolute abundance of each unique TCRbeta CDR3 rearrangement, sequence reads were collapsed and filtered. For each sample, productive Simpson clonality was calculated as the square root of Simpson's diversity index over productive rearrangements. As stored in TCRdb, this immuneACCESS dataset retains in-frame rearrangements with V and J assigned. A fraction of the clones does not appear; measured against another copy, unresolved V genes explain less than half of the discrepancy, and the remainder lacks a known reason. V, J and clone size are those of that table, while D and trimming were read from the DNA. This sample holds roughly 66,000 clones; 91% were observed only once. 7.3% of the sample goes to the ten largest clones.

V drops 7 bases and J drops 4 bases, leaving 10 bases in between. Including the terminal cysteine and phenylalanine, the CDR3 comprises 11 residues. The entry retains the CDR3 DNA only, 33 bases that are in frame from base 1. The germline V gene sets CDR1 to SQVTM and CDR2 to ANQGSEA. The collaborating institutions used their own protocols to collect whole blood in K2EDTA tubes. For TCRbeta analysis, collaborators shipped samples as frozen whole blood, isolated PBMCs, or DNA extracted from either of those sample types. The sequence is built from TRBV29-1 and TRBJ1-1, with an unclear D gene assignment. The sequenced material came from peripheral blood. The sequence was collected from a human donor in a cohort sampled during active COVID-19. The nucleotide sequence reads TGCAGCGCGGAGAGCACCACTGAAGCTTTCTTT. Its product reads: CSAESTTEAFF.